The T cell receptor (beta chain) under discussion was sequenced for a study of CD8 T cells in Susac syndrome. Whole-study findings and limits: The authors found no clonal expansion in Susac syndrome CD4+ T cell repertoires. The study recognized that the number of individuals in its TCR sequencing and HLA analysis was relatively small.

TCR beta sequencing was performed on blood CD8+ and CD4+ T cells. V gave up 6 bases and J gave up 4 bases; unmatched junction bases: 12. Germline V gene sequence: CDR1 MNHEY, CDR2 SVGEGT. The CDR3 covers 15 residues. Note on this clonotype: What it binds is not known.

Random hexamers primed reverse transcription of about 0.5 to 1 ug RNA. Coverage of TCR beta CDR3 amplification by immunoSEQ multiplex PCR extended to 54 Vbeta and 13 Jbeta. TCRdb re-called the immunoSEQ multiplex PCR reads through MiXCR, storing one row per CDR3 protein. The table has about 120,000 distinct CDR3 sequences, around 96% seen once. The chain recombines TRBV6-2 or TRBV6-3 with TRBJ2-7, with 7 positions matching TRBD2. Sequencing input: CD4+ T cells from PBMCs. This TCR came from a human donor with Susac syndrome. CDR3 nucleotide sequence: TGTGCCAGCAGCAAGAGCAGCGGGAACACTTACGAGCAGTACTTC. Its translation: CASSKSSGNTYEQYF.